Each of the 11 T cell receptor beta chains below was sequenced from the same sample in a study of cytomegalovirus exposure and HLA in healthy donors. A multiplex PCR was run with 60 Vbeta primers and 13 Jbeta primers. Some clones are missing from TCRdb's copy, which holds only in-frame ones; the method was immunoSEQ multiplex PCR. The table shows over 95,000 clones, with 82% occurring only once. Sequencing was carried out using PBMCs. Source of these receptors: a woman younger than 35 in good health and CMV-seronegative.

The chain combines TRBV6-4 with TRBJ1-2, with TRBD1 matching over 10 bases. This CDR3 spans 13 amino acids. Germline V gene data show CDR1 as MRHNA and CDR2 as SNTAGT. V shed 5 bases and J 7 bases; nucleotides not matched to a gene: 4. The CDR3 sequence: CASSQDRGLGYTF. The CDR3 region has the DNA TGTGCCAGCAGTCAAGACAGGGGGCTTGGCTACACCTTC.

This clone was recorded only once. The CDR3 protein is CASSLQTGGDIQYF. The DNA for the CDR3 is TGTGCCAGCAGCTTGCAGACAGGAGGAGACATTCAGTACTTC. The J gene is TRBJ2-4, the V gene TRBV7-2; the D gene is possibly TRBD1 (6 bases). The CDR3 is 14 residues long. The V end lost 3 bases, the J end lost 8 bases, and 14 bases lay between the germline ends. Germline V lookup: CDR1 SGHTA, CDR2 FQGNSA.

The V call is TRBV7-2, the J call TRBJ1-2; 9 bases are shared with TRBD1. Trimming removed 2 bases from V and 8 bases from J; junction bases left unmatched: 3. Germline lookup yields CDR1 SGHTA and CDR2 FQGNSA. The CDR3 totals 13 residues. DNA for the CDR3: TGTGCCAGCAGCTTACGGGACAGGGACGGCTACACCTTC. Encoded protein: CASSLRDRDGYTF.

The chain is built from TRBV19 and TRBJ2-3; TRBD2 matches at 9 bases. The CDR3 has 17 residues. Germline V gene data show CDR1 as LNHDA and CDR2 as SQIVND (reference sequence). V shed 6 bases and J 0 bases; nucleotides not matched to a gene: 10. The CDR3 DNA reads as TGTGCCAGTAGAGGGACCGGGACTAGCAGAAGCACAGATACGCAGTATTTT. Its protein product is CASRGTGTSRSTDTQYF. Supplemented by reference TRBV19 and TRBJ2-3, the full variable domain reads DGGITQSPKYLFRKEGQNVTLSCEQNLNHDAMYWYRQDPGQGLRLIYYSQIVNDFQKGDIAEGYSVSREKKESFPLTVTSAQKNPTAFYLCASRGTGTSRSTDTQYFGPGTRLTVL.

The chain uses TRBV28 and TRBJ2-7, with D tentatively TRBD1 (7 bases). CDR3 length: 15 residues. The V gene lost 2 bases and the J gene lost 1 base, with 12 bases spanning the gap. Per the germline V gene, CDR1 is MDHEN and CDR2 is SYDVKM. CDR3 sequence (DNA): TGTGCCAGCAGTTTAGGAGGGGGACAGTCCTACGAGCAGTACTTC. Its protein product is CASSLGGGQSYEQYF.

J is TRBJ2-2 and V is TRBV9; 10 bases agree with TRBD1. There are 15 residues in the CDR3. V lost 3 bases and J lost 4; bases outside the gene matches: 3. CDR1 is SGDLS, CDR2 YYNGEE, per germline. This CDR3 reads CASSGQGARTGELFF. The CDR3 nucleotides read TGTGCCAGCAGCGGACAGGGGGCTCGCACCGGGGAGCTGTTTTTT.

This rearrangement joins TRBV7-2 to TRBJ1-1; D gene unclear. The germline V gene has CDR1 SGHTA and CDR2 FQGNSA. The ends were cut back, 1 base at V and 2 bases at J, with 2 bases in the middle. The CDR3 has 12 residues. Written as DNA, the CDR3 is TGTGCCAGCAGCTTAGTAAACACTGAAGCTTTCTTT. As protein: CASSLVNTEAFF.

This chain joins TRBV21-1 and TRBJ1-5; the table names TRBD1, a call not compared with the DNA. TRBV21-1 is labeled a pseudogene. CDR3 length: 15 residues. The CDR3 bases are TGTGCCAGCAGCAAGGGGGGACAGGGCAATCAGCCCCAGCATTTT. Protein product: CASSKGGQGNQPQHF.

The rearrangement links TRBV19 to TRBJ1-5; a weak D match, TRBD1 (5 bases). The germline CDR1 and CDR2 sequences are LNHDA and SQIVND (reference sequence). V lost 3 bases to trimming and J lost 0 bases, with 9 bases between them. CDR3 size: 15 residues. This CDR3 reads CASSMTDHSNQPQHF. In DNA form, the CDR3 reads TGTGCCAGTAGTATGACAGATCATAGCAATCAGCCCCAGCATTTT.

The genes are TRBV4-2 and TRBJ2-1, with a possible D match to TRBD2 (5 bases). This CDR3 region has 15 residues. The germline V and J ends were trimmed by 0 bases and 2 bases, with 8 bases remaining between them. Germline assignment: CDR1 LGHNA and CDR2 YNFKEQ. CDR3 protein: CASSQDDSAYNEQFF. The CDR3 DNA reads TGTGCCAGCAGCCAAGATGATAGCGCCTACAATGAGCAGTTCTTC.

The chain links TRBV20-1 to TRBJ2-1; D gene uncertain. From germline, CDR1 is DFQATT and CDR2 SNEGSKA (reference sequence). The CDR3 extends over 11 amino acids. V shed 6 bases and J shed 6 bases, with 9 bases lying between them. The CDR3 here is CSASRSNEQFF. Written as DNA, the CDR3 is TGCAGTGCCTCCCGTTCCAATGAGCAGTTCTTC.